The entry below describes one T cell receptor beta chain. This receptor's antigen is unknown. Base quality data are lacking; no much larger clone is found one base away. Every donor in the study was a healthy Caucasian. Three pairs of female monozygotic twins, all aged roughly 18 to 30 years, made up the twin cohort. RNA for TCR libraries was isolated from peripheral blood mononuclear cells. V sheds 3 bases and J sheds 2 bases, leaving 17 bases between their ends. The CDR3, cysteine through phenylalanine, is 16 amino acids long. Kept here is only the CDR3 DNA, which spans 48 bases and is read in frame from base 1. Sequences SEHNR (CDR1) and FQNEAQ (CDR2) are obtained from the germline V gene (reference sequence). This sample is drawn from a study of identical twins (dated by TCRdb to 2016 to 2017). With regard to the full study: The study deep-sequenced TCR alpha and beta repertoires from monozygotic twins, unrelated adults of various ages and cord blood to test whether fetal clonotypes persist. To rule out contamination, replicate twin experiments were performed at different times with different library preparation protocols.

On the study overall, not on this receptor specifically: Because the same donors could not be followed over many years, the conclusions depended on cross-sectional statistical analysis. Invariant T cells such as MAIT and iNKT could partly confound zero-insertion analyses, although diverse VJ usage argued against such confounding for most clonotypes. Out-of-frame TCR alpha sharing in monozygotic twins was systematically underestimated by recombination models, whereas sharing between unrelated individuals was in agreement with the recombination models. Compared with coincidental sharing between unrelated individuals, out-of-frame TCR alpha sequences shared between twins had an excess of sequences with low generation probability. Excess twin sharing in beta out-of-frame sequences was weaker because fewer shared sequences lowered the signal-to-noise ratio. Abundant cord blood beta clonotypes carried fewer insertions; young adult naive repertoires showed a weaker similar trend, while memory repertoires showed none.

Library preparation used 5' RACE. This sample was sequenced with an Illumina HiSeq 2000. A universal primer binding site was introduced by template switching, and a unique molecular identifier was present in the final cDNA, enabling accurate counting of TCR cDNA molecules. Specific primers in the conserved constant-segment region were used to synthesize first-strand cDNA for TCR alpha and beta chains. To control for contamination, every cDNA library was double barcoded, receiving both a SMART-Mk sample barcode and Illumina barcodes. TruSeq adapter sequences along with Illumina sample barcodes were introduced in two successive PCR steps. The Illumina HiSeq platform was used with custom primers to sequence TCR alpha and beta cDNA libraries. In the source study's methods: MiGEC processed the raw reads to extract unique molecular identifiers, while MiXCR was used to determine the CDR3 positions. For each individual, recombination models were inferred using an EM algorithm with the repgenHMM and IGoR tools. Shared clonotypes were analyzed with the tcR package in R, and sharing was normalized by the product of cloneset sizes. To study raw recombination without the effects of thymic and clonal selection, out-of-frame nonproductive sequences were analyzed. TCRdb trimmed the raw reads at Q25, called clones with MiXCR and kept productive beta chains. Each entry merges the rows of one CDR3 protein and shows their most common DNA and genes. The V and J calls were not made by the authors but by TCRdb's processing. The sample table records roughly 720,000 distinct CDR3 sequences; 15% to 20% of these occur just once. The ten largest clones represent about 12% of the sample.

A further study also used this sample, focusing on T cells expressing NK-cell markers. Per that second paper: Three sorted T-cell subsets (CD3+CD56+NKG2C+, CD3+CD56+NKG2C- and CD3+CD56-NKG2C+) from several donors had their TCR beta-chain repertoires profiled. Seven of the eight sequenced donors were HCMV-seropositive and one was HCMV-seronegative. In several experiments an anti-gammadeltaTCR antibody was added to restrict sorting to alphabetaTCR-expressing T cells. For about 6 donors, the dominant CD3+CD56+NKG2C+ clonotypes were among the top 10 CD8+ clonotypes and accounted for about 1.0-8% of CD8+ T cells. Those dominant clonotypes were again the most abundant among CD3+CD56-NKG2C+ cells in a handful of donors, at roughly 28.3-60.1%. Whether the expanded NKG2C-expressing T cell clones were specific for HCMV antigens was left unclear. The study sequenced eight donors, all healthy volunteers chosen at random: three men and five women. HCMV serostatus was determined by detecting HCMV-specific IgG in serum with a commercial ELISA kit. For more than 5 donors, unsorted PBMC were also used to sequence bulk peripheral blood T-cell repertoires. MIGEC was used to demultiplex reads and group the reads by UMI, and MiTCR was used to assemble and quantify clonotypes. To exclude erroneous sequences, any TCR cDNA sequence not supported by at least two reads was discarded. Downstream repertoire analysis used the tcR package, and clonotypes were matched across fractions by CDR3 nucleotide sequence plus V segment. VDJmatch was used to annotate antigen specificity against VDJdb, with one amino acid substitution in CDR3 permitted.

This TCR was recovered from a woman aged 18-29 years in good health. The receptor chain draws on TRBV7-9 and TRBJ2-7; the D gene may be TRBD1 or TRBD2, since each aligns over 5 bases. The sample was PBMCs. CDR3 reads: CASSFRRGTVTYEQYF. The base sequence is TGTGCCAGCAGCTTCCGCCGTGGGACGGTTACCTACGAGCAGTACTTC.